The entry below describes one TCR beta chain. As yet, its antigen is unknown. cDNA came from approximately 0.5 to 1 ug RNA primed by random hexamers. MiXCR was run by TCRdb on the immunoSEQ multiplex PCR reads, yielding one entry per CDR3 protein. The sample holds 150,000 to 200,000 distinct CDR3 sequences, about 95% seen once. The data originate from a study of CD8 T cells in Susac syndrome. Study results and limitations: Individuals included in the TCR sequencing and HLA analysis were acknowledged by the study to be relatively few in number.

The authors sequenced TCR beta from blood CD8+ and CD4+ T cells. Patients with Susac syndrome met the recently defined diagnostic criteria for definite or probable disease. The TEMRA cells underwent FACS enrichment, while the CD8+ and CD4+ T cells underwent negative isolation. This clonotype originated in a human donor with Susac syndrome. Source material: CD8+ T cells from PBMCs.

CDR3 sequence reads: CASSQVSGDTQYF. The DNA for the CDR3 is TGCGCCAGCAGCCAAGTTAGCGGAGATACGCAGTATTTT. The chain carries TRBV4-1 and TRBJ2-3, with a possible D match to TRBD2 (6 bases). The CDR3 is made up of 13 amino acids. CDR1 and CDR2 (germline): MGHRA, YSYEKL. Trimming shortened V by 1 base and J by 5 bases, and 7 bases separated the two germline ends.